These T cell receptor beta chains were read from a single sample in a study of blood T cell repertoires in COVID-19. The data were produced by immunoSEQ multiplex PCR, yet TCRdb's version contains in-frame clones alone and is incomplete. Altogether fewer than 250,000 clones are present, 87% being singletons, with the ten largest covering around 2.6%. The sequenced sample consisted of PBMCs or T cells enriched from blood (not recorded which). Receptor source: a woman aged 25 to 39 with acute COVID-19. CDR3s include the opening cysteine and the closing phenylalanine or tryptophan. The D gene is left open where the match is weak. Clone sizes are given selectively: once, few, many, or a class where the clone is expanded.

v_gene	abundance	d_gene	j_gene	CDR3aa	CDR3nt
TRBV11-2	NA	NA	TRBJ1-4	CASSTRWTDGNEKLFF	TGTGCCAGCAGCACGCGATGGACAGATGGTAATGAAAAACTGTTTTTT
TRBV7-2	NA	NA	TRBJ2-1	CASSLVGTPYNEQFF	TGTGCCAGCAGCTTAGTGGGGACACCCTACAATGAGCAGTTCTTC
TRBV7-2	once	NA	TRBJ1-1	CASSLYPGENTEAFF	TGTGCCAGCAGCTTATATCCAGGGGAGAACACTGAAGCTTTCTTT
TRBV4-3	NA	TRBD1	TRBJ2-7	CASSQFSGTGNEQYF	TGCGCCAGCAGCCAATTCTCCGGGACAGGGAACGAGCAGTACTTC
TRBV14	NA	NA	TRBJ2-3	CASSRIRGSTDTQYF	TGTGCCAGCAGCCGTATCAGGGGTTCGACAGATACGCAGTATTTT
TRBV10-1	NA	NA	TRBJ1-2	CASPPVRELRSANYGYTF	TGCGCCAGTCCTCCGGTCAGGGAACTCCGGTCAGCTAACTATGGCTACACCTTC
TRBV5-5	NA	TRBD1	TRBJ1-5	CASSLAGQISNQPQHF	TGTGCCAGCAGCTTGGCGGGACAGATTAGCAATCAGCCCCAGCATTTT
TRBV6-5	NA	NA	TRBJ1-5	CASRAKQISNQPQHF	TGTGCCAGCAGGGCCAAACAGATTAGCAATCAGCCCCAGCATTTT
TRBV16	NA	TRBD1	TRBJ2-5	CASSQWGTVQETQYF	TGTGCCAGCAGCCAATGGGGGACAGTCCAAGAGACCCAGTACTTC
TRBV6-5	NA	NA	TRBJ2-1	CASSYGGPYNEQFF	TGTGCCAGCAGTTATGGGGGCCCCTACAATGAGCAGTTCTTC
TRBV11-2	NA	NA	TRBJ1-4	CASSLRGSLNEKLFF	TGTGCCAGCAGCTTGAGGGGGTCCCTTAATGAAAAACTGTTTTTT
TRBV2	NA	TRBD1	TRBJ1-5	CASRETGGGQPQHF	TGTGCCAGCAGGGAAACAGGGGGAGGGCAGCCCCAGCATTTT
TRBV6-5	NA	TRBD1	TRBJ1-1	CASKMTGDGTEAFF	TGTGCCAGCAAGATGACAGGGGACGGGACTGAAGCTTTCTTT
TRBV7-8	NA	NA	TRBJ1-5	CASGAPRASENSNQPQHF	TGTGCCAGCGGCGCCCCCAGGGCCAGTGAAAATAGCAATCAGCCCCAGCATTTT
TRBV5-4	once	TRBD2	TRBJ2-3	CASSRRLAGGPVTDTQYF	TGTGCCAGCAGCCGAAGACTAGCGGGGGGGCCCGTCACAGATACGCAGTATTTT
TRBV13	NA	TRBD2	TRBJ2-7	CASSFDSGGAYEQYF	TGTGCCAGCAGCTTCGATAGCGGGGGGGCCTACGAGCAGTACTTC
TRBV18	once	TRBD1	TRBJ2-5	CASSPISGGQETQYF	TGTGCCAGCTCACCCATCTCAGGGGGCCAAGAGACCCAGTACTTC
TRBV9	NA	TRBD1	TRBJ1-2	CASSRGTAPDYGYTF	TGTGCCAGCAGCAGAGGGACAGCTCCCGACTATGGCTACACCTTC
TRBV5-1	NA	NA	TRBJ1-2	CASSFMPTDNYGYTF	TGCGCCAGCAGCTTTATGCCGACAGATAACTATGGCTACACCTTC
TRBV15	NA	TRBD1	TRBJ1-2	CATSRNRAGGYFGYTF	TGTGCCACCAGCAGAAATAGAGCAGGGGGGTATTTCGGCTACACCTTC
TRBV24-1	NA	TRBD1	TRBJ2-1	CATSDTGGGYNEQFF	TGTGCCACCAGTGATACAGGGGGCGGGTACAATGAGCAGTTCTTC
TRBV6-2/TRBV6-3	NA	TRBD1	TRBJ2-2	CASSYVQGAGTGELFF	TGTGCCAGCAGTTACGTTCAGGGGGCAGGCACCGGGGAGCTGTTTTTT
TRBV5-1	NA	TRBD1	TRBJ1-3	CASSFTSGQGIGNTIYF	TGCGCCAGCAGCTTCACTTCGGGACAGGGGATAGGAAACACCATATATTTT
TRBV21-1	NA	NA	TRBJ1-2	CASTPSGGDRYGYTF	TGTGCCAGCACCCCGTCCGGGGGAGACCGCTATGGCTACACCTTC
TRBV30	NA	NA	TRBJ1-6	CAWSVQGGSPLHF	TGTGCCTGGAGTGTACAGGGTGGATCACCCCTCCACTTT
TRBV29-1	NA	TRBD1	TRBJ1-2	CSAWTGGAFNYGYTF	TGCAGCGCTTGGACAGGGGGCGCGTTTAACTATGGCTACACCTTC
TRBV5-8	NA	NA	TRBJ1-6	CASTSPARGSPLHF	TGTGCCAGCACCAGTCCTGCCCGGGGTTCACCCCTCCACTTT
TRBV19	NA	NA	TRBJ1-2	CASSISTGGYGYTF	TGTGCCAGTAGTATCAGCACGGGGGGCTATGGCTACACCTTC
TRBV6-5	NA	NA	TRBJ2-2	CASNTGWDTGELFF	TGTGCCAGCAATACAGGGTGGGACACCGGGGAGCTGTTTTTT
TRBV13	NA	NA	TRBJ2-3	CASSETRGMTDTQYF	TGTGCCAGCAGCGAGACTAGGGGTATGACAGATACGCAGTATTTT
TRBV6-2/TRBV6-3	NA	NA	TRBJ1-3	CASSYVGGAGNTIYF	TGTGCCAGCAGTTACGTCGGGGGAGCTGGAAACACCATATATTTT
TRBV11-2	NA	TRBD1	TRBJ1-6	CASSLEGTGLYPINSPLHF	TGTGCCAGCAGCTTAGAAGGGACAGGGCTTTATCCCATTAATTCACCCCTCCACTTT
TRBV29-1	NA	NA	TRBJ1-1	CSVEKLLMNTEAFF	TGCAGCGTTGAAAAGCTGCTCATGAACACTGAAGCTTTCTTT
TRBV11-3	NA	NA	TRBJ1-1	CASSQQGGTEAFF	TGTGCCAGCAGCCAACAAGGGGGCACTGAAGCTTTCTTT
TRBV5-4	NA	NA	TRBJ1-2	CASSLDGGGGGYTF	TGTGCCAGCAGCTTGGATGGGGGGGGCGGTGGCTACACCTTC
TRBV5-6	NA	NA	TRBJ1-1	CASSLQGWPDGTEAFF	TGTGCCAGCAGCTTGCAGGGGTGGCCAGACGGCACTGAAGCTTTCTTT
TRBV6-5	NA	TRBD1	TRBJ2-7	CASSYSTGTGTYEQYF	TGTGCCAGCAGTTACTCGACGGGGACAGGAACCTACGAGCAGTACTTC
TRBV19	NA	NA	TRBJ2-1	CASSIVAGPLYNEQFF	TGTGCCAGTAGTATAGTCGCGGGGCCACTATACAATGAGCAGTTCTTC
TRBV7-9	NA	NA	TRBJ2-1	CASSPTQGKNNEQFF	TGTGCCAGCAGCCCCACCCAGGGCAAGAACAATGAGCAGTTCTTC
TRBV7-9	NA	TRBD1	TRBJ1-2	CASSLQSPIQGDGYTF	TGTGCCAGCAGCTTACAGAGCCCCATACAGGGGGACGGCTACACCTTC
TRBV5-1	NA	NA	TRBJ1-6	CASRLSSYNSPLHF	TGCGCCAGCCGACTGAGCTCCTATAATTCACCCCTCCACTTT
TRBV5-4	NA	NA	TRBJ1-3	CASSPGRETLSSGNTIYF	TGTGCCAGCAGCCCAGGTCGGGAAACCCTTAGCTCTGGAAACACCATATATTTT
TRBV5-4	NA	NA	TRBJ2-2	CASSWGVSTGELFF	TGTGCCAGCAGTTGGGGGGTATCCACCGGGGAGCTGTTTTTT
TRBV5-4	few	TRBD1	TRBJ2-7	CASRDTQGAVNEQYF	TGTGCCAGCAGGGATACACAGGGGGCAGTCAACGAGCAGTACTTC
TRBV9	NA	TRBD2	TRBJ2-1	CASSVRLARGGEQFF	TGTGCCAGCAGCGTCCGACTAGCCCGCGGGGGTGAGCAGTTCTTC
TRBV4-2	NA	TRBD2	TRBJ2-2	CASSQDSTAGAAGELFF	TGTGCCAGCAGCCAAGATAGTACAGCGGGGGCGGCCGGGGAGCTGTTTTTT
TRBV5-1	NA	TRBD2	TRBJ2-2	CASSWAGVPTGELFF	TGCGCCAGCAGCTGGGCGGGGGTTCCAACCGGGGAGCTGTTTTTT
TRBV2	NA	NA	TRBJ2-3	CASSLSGDGIGTDTQYF	TGTGCCAGCAGCCTCTCGGGGGACGGGATTGGGACAGATACGCAGTATTTT
TRBV9	once	TRBD2	TRBJ2-2	CASSVVLGGATGELFF	TGTGCCAGCAGCGTTGTGCTCGGGGGGGCCACCGGGGAGCTGTTTTTT
TRBV10-3	NA	NA	TRBJ1-2	CAISESPGYGYTF	TGTGCCATCAGTGAGTCCCCAGGCTATGGCTACACCTTC
TRBV7-8	NA	TRBD1	TRBJ2-1	CASSLVGQEQFF	TGTGCCAGCAGCTTGGTGGGACAGGAGCAGTTCTTC
TRBV15	once	NA	TRBJ2-5	CATSSGGTAYLTQYF	TGTGCCACCTCTTCAGGGGGGACAGCTTATTTGACCCAGTACTTC
TRBV19	NA	TRBD1	TRBJ1-2	CASIESGTGSHYGYTF	TGTGCCAGTATTGAAAGCGGGACAGGGAGCCACTATGGCTACACCTTC
TRBV30	NA	NA	TRBJ1-5	CAWRLPRDQKGGQPQHF	TGTGCCTGGAGATTACCCCGCGACCAAAAAGGAGGTCAGCCCCAGCATTTT
TRBV7-8	NA	TRBD1	TRBJ1-5	CASSSQTGQPQHF	TGTGCCAGCAGCTCCCAGACAGGGCAGCCCCAGCATTTT
TRBV18	NA	NA	TRBJ1-6	CASSPDREYNSPLHF	TGTGCCAGCTCACCGGACAGAGAATATAATTCACCCCTCCACTTT